The sequence of this TCR beta chain was determined in a study of metastatic and nonmetastatic thyroid tumors. Background on the study: Repertoire comparisons spanned blood and tumor or nodule tissue from malignant and benign thyroid patients.

Every patient underwent thyroid surgery untreated. Germline-derived CDR1 and CDR2 are LGHDT and YNNKEL (reference sequence). With 1 base removed from V and 7 bases from J, the gap between germline ends came to 14 bases. The CDR3 is 15 residues long. Study-level findings and limits: Across blood and tumor, TCR beta diversity in malignant thyroid tumors was reportedly significantly higher than in benign nodules.

Under the authors' procedure: A distant-metastasis classifier for papillary thyroid cancer was built using CDR3 differences across clinicopathological groups. TCRdb recomputed clones from the PCR reads via MiXCR. The V and J calls reflect TCRdb's pipeline rather than the authors' work. The sample holds tens of thousands of clones, around 12% seen once. There are many counts of this clone. The antigen remains unidentified. V gene TRBV3-1 combines with J gene TRBJ1-5; TRBD1 is a possible D gene (6 bases). The sequence was collected from a female donor with papillary thyroid cancer or a benign thyroid nodule (not recorded which). Some clones in this sample may be carry-over from other donors' samples. The specimen sequenced was tumor tissue. The CDR3 is CASSQGGTPGQPQHF. CDR3 coding DNA: TGTGCCAGCAGCCAAGGGGGGACACCAGGACAGCCCCAGCATTTT.